The clone carrying this TCR beta chain was recorded a few times. The CDR3 covers 17 residues. The J segment lost 6 bases and the V segment lost 2 bases, leaving 12 bases of the junction unmatched. The germline V gene encodes CDR1 SEHNR and CDR2 FQNEAQ (reference sequence). This sample stems from a study of T-cell memory formation after mild COVID-19. TCRalpha and TCRbeta libraries used 5'RACE with constant-segment primers and UMIs. MiXCR was run by TCRdb on the 5' RACE reads, yielding one entry per CDR3 protein. This sample has about 560,000 distinct CDR3 sequences; roughly 17% occur once, and the top ten carry 8.1%.

V is TRBV7-9 and J is TRBJ1-5; 8 nucleotides match TRBD1. The sequenced material came from PBMCs or a T cell subset sorted from them (not recorded which). The clonotype was recovered from an adult woman who had mild COVID-19 (a few samples of this study predate the infection). Cell type and time point are not known. CDR3 in amino acids: CASSLSPGRGRGQPQHF. The CDR3, as DNA: TGTGCCAGCAGCTTATCCCCTGGCAGGGGGCGCGGTCAGCCCCAGCATTTT.